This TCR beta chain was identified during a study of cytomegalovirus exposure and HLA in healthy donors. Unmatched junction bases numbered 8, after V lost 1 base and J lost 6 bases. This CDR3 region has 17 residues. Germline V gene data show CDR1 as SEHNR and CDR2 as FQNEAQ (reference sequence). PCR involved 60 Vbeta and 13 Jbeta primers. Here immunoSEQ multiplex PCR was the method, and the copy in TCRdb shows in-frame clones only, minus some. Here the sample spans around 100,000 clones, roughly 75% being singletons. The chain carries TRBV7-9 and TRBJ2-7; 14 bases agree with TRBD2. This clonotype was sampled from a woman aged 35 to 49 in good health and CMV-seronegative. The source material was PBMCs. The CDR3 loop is CASSLGGTSGGSSEQYF. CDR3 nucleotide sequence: TGTGCCAGCAGCTTAGGTGGGACTAGCGGGGGAAGTAGCGAGCAGTACTTC.